The 29 T cell receptor beta chains below were found in one sample sequenced in a study of blood T cell repertoires in COVID-19. Sequenced by immunoSEQ multiplex PCR; TCRdb stores in-frame clones only, minus some. The repertoire consists of about 35,000 clones, with around 83% occurring once and the leading ten covering 44%. The sample consisted of peripheral blood. These receptors were collected from a man aged 55 to 69 with active or convalescent COVID-19.

This chain uses TRBV6-5 with TRBJ1-1; the D is unclear. V shed 6 bases and J shed 0 bases, with 5 bases lying between them. The CDR3 spans 12 residues. Germline V gives CDR1 MNHEY, CDR2 SVGAGI. This chain's CDR3 is CASRSVNTEAFF. CDR3 bases: TGTGCCAGCAGGTCAGTGAACACTGAAGCTTTCTTT.

The chain combines TRBV3-1 (or the pseudogene TRBV3-2) with TRBJ1-6; D is ambiguous. Per the germline V gene, CDR1 is LGHDT and CDR2 is YNNKEL (reference sequence). The CDR3 runs 12 residues. V lost 1 base to trimming and J lost 14 bases, with 9 bases between them. CDR3 region: CASSQVPVALHF. The CDR3 DNA is TGTGCCAGCAGCCAAGTACCCGTAGCCCTCCACTTT.

This clone showed up just once. This chain joins TRBV5-1 and TRBJ2-5; 7 bases agree with TRBD1. This CDR3 contains 17 residues. The germline gives CDR1 SGHRS, CDR2 YFSETQ. The V and J ends lost 4 bases and 0 bases, in that order; junction bases with no gene match: 12. Written as DNA, the CDR3 is TGCGCCAGCAGCAAAAAATACCGGGACAGAGACCAAGAGACCCAGTACTTC. It yields the protein CASSKKYRDRDQETQYF.

This clone appeared a single time. The chain employs TRBV19 and TRBJ2-5; 8 positions match TRBD1. V lost 5 bases, J lost 5 bases, and 10 bases stayed unmatched. The germline V gene has CDR1 LNHDA and CDR2 SQIVND (reference sequence). CDR3 size: 15 residues. DNA of the CDR3: TGTGCCAGTAGTCCCCAGAGGACAGGGAGGGAGACCCAGTACTTC. Translating it yields CASSPQRTGRETQYF.

CDR3 nucleotides: TGTGCCAGCAGCTTAGATCTGACTAGCGGAGCCAAAAACATTCAGTACTTC. This codes for CASSLDLTSGAKNIQYF. V and J are TRBV7-2 and TRBJ2-4; the match to TRBD2 covers 9 bases. CDR1 is SGHTA, CDR2 FQGNSA, per germline. This CDR3 is 17 amino acids long. Losses at the gene ends were 1 base for V and 0 bases for J; bases not matched to a gene: 4.

V is TRBV15 and J is TRBJ1-4; D is perhaps TRBD1 (5 bases). CDR1 and CDR2 from the germline V gene are LNHNV and YYDKDF (reference sequence). The CDR3 is made up of 14 amino acids. Trimming took 3 bases from V and 6 from J, leaving 11 bases between them. The CDR3 DNA reads as TGTGCCACCAGCAGGGTCAGGGTGGATGAAAAACTGTTTTTT. It encodes CATSRVRVDEKLFF.

V and J are TRBV18 and TRBJ1-2; D is ambiguous. The V gene lost 0 bases and the J gene lost 4 bases, with 6 bases spanning the gap. The germline V gene has CDR1 KGHSH and CDR2 LQKENI. This CDR3 comprises 13 residues. The CDR3 region is CASSPPPGYGYTF. The CDR3 DNA reads as TGTGCCAGCTCACCACCGCCGGGCTATGGCTACACCTTC.

This clone was recorded only once. The V and J genes are TRBV19 and TRBJ2-3; D may be TRBD1 (5 bases). The CDR3 length is 13 residues. Germline CDR1 is LNHDA and CDR2 is SQIVND (reference sequence). Deletions cut 5 bases from V and 6 bases from J, with 12 bases between. The CDR3 nucleotides read TGTGCCAGTAGTTATACAGGTGGTGATACGCAGTATTTT. Translated: CASSYTGGDTQYF. Full variable domain (outside the CDR3, taken from reference TRBV19 and TRBJ2-3): DGGITQSPKYLFRKEGQNVTLSCEQNLNHDAMYWYRQDPGQGLRLIYYSQIVNDFQKGDIAEGYSVSREKKESFPLTVTSAQKNPTAFYLCASSYTGGDTQYFGPGTRLTVL.

V gene TRBV10-2 combines with J gene TRBJ1-6; D ambiguous. This CDR3 is 19 amino acids long. V dropped 3 bases and J dropped 2 bases, with 20 bases sitting between them. Germline assignment: CDR1 WSHSY and CDR2 SAAADI. The CDR3 loop reads CASSDEGTESGPYNSPLHF. CDR3 nucleotides: TGCGCCAGCAGTGATGAGGGAACAGAGAGCGGTCCCTATAATTCACCCCTCCACTTT.

The chain is built from TRBV6-5 and TRBJ1-4; D perhaps matches TRBD1 (5 bases). The CDR3 extends over 15 amino acids. V lost 4 bases, J lost 1 base, and 10 bases lay in between. Looked up from germline, CDR1 is MNHEY and CDR2 is SVGAGI. The CDR3 loop reads CASSFGGGTNEKLFF. The CDR3 DNA is TGTGCCAGCAGTTTCGGGGGAGGAACTAATGAAAAACTGTTTTTT.

The genes are TRBV4-3 and TRBJ2-5, with D perhaps TRBD2 (7 bases). Germline V gene lookup returns CDR1 LGHNA and CDR2 YSLEER. This CDR3 is built from 14 residues. V was trimmed by 4 bases and J by 4 bases, leaving 13 bases between them. In DNA, the CDR3 is TGCGCCAGCAGCCCTCGCGGGGGCGGAGAGACCCAGTACTTC. Translating it yields CASSPRGGGETQYF.

This clone was seen a few times. The chain has TRBV6-5 and TRBJ1-2, with 8 positions matching TRBD1. The CDR3 runs to 15 residues. The J segment lost 4 bases and the V segment lost 7 bases, leaving 11 bases of the junction unmatched. Germline V gene sequence: CDR1 MNHEY, CDR2 SVGAGI. The CDR3 here is CASIRTGLSSYGYTF. The DNA of the CDR3 is TGTGCCAGCATCCGGACAGGGCTGAGTAGCTATGGCTACACCTTC.

The gene calls are TRBV29-1 and TRBJ2-5; TRBD2 is a possible D gene (5 bases). Per the germline V gene, CDR1 is SQVTM and CDR2 is ANQGSEA. V was trimmed by 3 bases and J by 1 base, leaving 15 bases between them. This CDR3 comprises 15 residues. CDR3 in DNA: TGCAGCGTTGACCGCGGCGGGCCGATCCAAGAGACCCAGTACTTC. Translating gives CSVDRGGPIQETQYF.

The V and J genes are TRBV27 and TRBJ2-5; D perhaps matches TRBD2 (6 bases). The CDR3 has 15 amino acids. V dropped 8 bases and J dropped 5 bases, with 21 bases sitting between them. The germline gives CDR1 MNHEY, CDR2 SMNVEV (reference sequence). CDR3 in DNA: TGTGCCAGCGGACATCGGGGGTACGACGGGGAGACCCAGTACTTC. It translates to CASGHRGYDGETQYF.

The chain couples TRBV10-3 to TRBJ1-4; 7 nucleotides line up with TRBD1. Per the germline V gene, CDR1 is ENHRY and CDR2 is SYGVKD. V trimming: 8 bases; J trimming: 5 bases; junction bases outside the gene matches: 5. CDR3 length: 13 amino acids. CDR3 DNA: TGTGCCATCGCCGGACAGGAGAATGAAAAACTGTTTTTT. Its translation is CAIAGQENEKLFF.

This clone appeared a few times. The gene calls are TRBV27 and TRBJ2-1; 8 bases are a match to TRBD2. Germline assignment: CDR1 MNHEY and CDR2 SMNVEV (reference sequence). The CDR3 sequence is 15 residues long. V lost 6 bases to trimming and J lost 3 bases; unmatched junction nucleotides: 7. CDR3 sequence reads: CASRISGRVYNEQFF. As DNA, the CDR3 is TGTGCCAGCAGGATAAGCGGGAGAGTCTACAATGAGCAGTTCTTC.

This clone was counted a single time. This chain links TRBV9 with TRBJ1-1, with D possibly TRBD1 on 6 matching bases. The CDR3 is made up of 13 amino acids. CDR1 and CDR2 from the germline V gene are SGDLS and YYNGEE. With 3 bases removed from V and 7 bases from J, the gap between germline ends came to 13 bases. The CDR3 loop reads CASSGHKGGEAFF. The CDR3 DNA reads as TGTGCCAGCAGCGGCCACAAAGGGGGTGAAGCTTTCTTT. Using reference TRBV9 and TRBJ1-1 for the parts outside the CDR3, the full variable domain is DSGVTQTPKHLITATGQRVTLRCSPRSGDLSVYWYQQSLDQGLQFLIQYYNGEERAKGNILERFSAQQFPDLHSELNLSSLELGDSALYFCASSGHKGGEAFFGQGTRLTVV.

The genes are TRBV7-2 and TRBJ2-1; 12 nucleotides align to TRBD2. The CDR3 loop spans 15 amino acids. Germline values: CDR1 SGHTA, CDR2 FQGNSA. J lost 7 bases, V lost 5 bases, and 6 bases had no gene match. In nucleotides, the CDR3 is TGTGCCAGCAGCATGACTAGCGGGGGTGGGAATGAGCAGTTCTTC. Protein: CASSMTSGGGNEQFF.

The DNA of the CDR3 is TGTGCCAGCAGCTTAAGTAGGGGGCGCGTAGGCTACACCTTC. This translates into CASSLSRGRVGYTF. This rearrangement joins TRBV7-2 to TRBJ1-2; 7 nucleotides line up with TRBD1. CDR1 and CDR2 (germline): SGHTA, FQGNSA. V was clipped by 2 bases and J by 8 bases; unmatched bases: 8. This CDR3 spans 14 amino acids. Combining the CDR3 with reference TRBV7-2 and TRBJ1-2 gives the whole variable domain GAGVSQSPSNKVTEKGKDVELRCDPISGHTALYWYRQSLGQGLEFLIYFQGNSAPDKSGLPSDRFSAERTGGSVSTLTIQRTQQEDSAVYLCASSLSRGRVGYTFGSGTRLTVV.

The chain is built from TRBV29-1 and TRBJ2-7, with D perhaps TRBD2 (5 bases). Trimming pared 5 bases from V and 3 bases from J, leaving 17 bases between. In germline, CDR1 is SQVTM, CDR2 ANQGSEA. CDR3 size: 14 residues. The CDR3 DNA reads as TGCAGCGTTAAACGGCGAGAGGGTAGCTACGAGCAGTACGTC. Encoded protein: CSVKRREGSYEQYV.

The V and J genes are TRBV7-2 and TRBJ2-2; 7 positions agree with TRBD2. The CDR3 covers 16 residues. Germline V gene sequence: CDR1 SGHTA, CDR2 FQGNSA. V lost 5 bases, J lost 5 bases, and 11 bases stayed unmatched. The CDR3 here is CASSLPSGLVTGELFF. The CDR3 region has the DNA TGTGCCAGCAGCCTTCCTAGCGGTTTGGTTACCGGGGAGCTGTTTTTT.

The chain combines TRBV6-4 with TRBJ2-2; the D is unclear. V was cut by 6 bases and J by 2 bases, with 16 bases left in between. The CDR3 has 16 residues. Germline values: CDR1 MRHNA, CDR2 SNTAGT. The chain's CDR3 is CASSSSPAVNTGELFF. The CDR3 coding sequence is TGTGCCAGCAGCTCCTCCCCCGCGGTAAACACCGGGGAGCTGTTTTTT.

The rearrangement links TRBV12-5 to TRBJ2-7, with TRBD1 matching over 7 bases. Per the germline V gene, CDR1 is LGHNT and CDR2 is FRNRAP. The J segment lost 0 bases and the V segment lost 9 bases, leaving 11 bases of the junction unmatched. The CDR3 has 15 residues. The DNA for the CDR3 is TGTGCTAGAACCGACAGGGACACTCTCTCCTACGAGCAGTACGTC. Its translation: CARTDRDTLSYEQYV.

The J gene is TRBJ1-6, the V gene TRBV19; tentatively, D is TRBD1 (6 bases). Deletions cut 3 bases from V and 11 bases from J, with 20 bases between. This CDR3 has 16 residues. CDR1 LNHDA and CDR2 SQIVND come from the germline V gene (reference sequence). CDR3 sequence reads: CASSIPPAGAVAPLHF. The DNA of the CDR3 is TGTGCCAGTAGTATTCCGCCGGCAGGGGCAGTAGCACCCCTCCACTTT.

This chain uses TRBV27 with TRBJ1-5; the D gene is possibly TRBD1 (6 bases). This CDR3 is built from 14 residues. Germline CDR1 reads MNHEY; CDR2 reads SMNVEV (reference sequence). Trimming left V 5 bases short and J 7 bases short, with 15 bases between. The CDR3 reads CASSTGSWGQPQHF. In nucleotides, the CDR3 is TGTGCCAGCAGTACAGGGAGTTGGGGACAGCCCCAGCATTTT.

This rearrangement joins TRBV4-3 to TRBJ2-1; tentative D call: TRBD2 (6 bases). This CDR3 has 17 residues. Germline CDR1 LGHNA, CDR2 YSLEER. Trimming pared 0 bases from V and 8 bases from J, leaving 20 bases between. CDR3 DNA: TGCGCCAGCAGCCAAGACGGTCCGTCGGGAGAGTGGGATGAGCAGTTCTTC. Its protein is CASSQDGPSGEWDEQFF.

The chain combines TRBV5-6 with TRBJ2-2; maybe TRBD1 (5 bases). The CDR3 runs to 14 residues. Germline loops: CDR1 SGHDT, CDR2 YYEEEE. Trimming left V 1 base short and J 6 bases short, with 10 bases between. CDR3 in amino acids: CASSLPQTAGELFF. Written as DNA, the CDR3 is TGTGCCAGCAGCTTGCCCCAGACAGCCGGGGAGCTGTTTTTT.

The chain combines TRBV11-3 with TRBJ1-2; tentative D call: TRBD1 (5 bases). Looked up from germline, CDR1 is SGHNT and CDR2 is YENEEA. This CDR3 is built from 15 residues. V shed 1 base and J shed 4 bases, with 13 bases lying between them. The CDR3 nucleotides read TGTGCCAGCAGCTTAGTCGGGGGGTCCGGCTATGGCTACACCTTC. Amino acids: CASSLVGGSGYGYTF.

The chain carries TRBV15 and TRBJ2-1; 10 nucleotides align to TRBD2. Unmatched junction bases numbered 5, after V lost 0 bases and J lost 9 bases. Per the germline V gene, CDR1 is LNHNV and CDR2 is YYDKDF (reference sequence). The CDR3 runs to 15 residues. CDR3 nucleotide sequence: TGTGCCACCAGCAGAGAAAGCGGGGGGGCGGTTGAGCAGTTCTTC. Amino acids: CATSRESGGAVEQFF.